Given below is one T cell receptor beta chain in context. Its antigen remains unknown. This sample is part of a study of pediatric ulcerative colitis. Study outcomes and limitations: Rectal pinch biopsies may include blood-derived T cells.

Clones were read by immunoSEQ multiplex PCR, and TCRdb kept only the in-frame ones, dropping some. This sample has some 25,000 clones, with approximately 71% found just once. One to two pinch biopsies were taken from the rectum during colonoscopy. This sequence was found in a boy between 10 and 17 years old with severe ulcerative colitis. The sequenced material came from gut tissue.

The CDR3 DNA reads as TGTGCCAGCAGCTTAGAAGGCGGGAGGGCCCGTGAGCAGTTCTTC. Translation gives CASSLEGGRAREQFF. J is TRBJ2-1 and V is TRBV11-2; 9 positions match TRBD2. This CDR3 is built from 15 residues. Trimming at V came to 0 bases and at J to 9 bases, leaving 6 bases not matched to a gene. Looked up from germline, CDR1 is SGHAT and CDR2 is FQNNGV.